Detailed here is one T cell receptor beta chain. Together with a sample-barcoded 5' primer, a J-beta primer mix was included in a second PCR lasting about 6 to 12 cycles. One entry per CDR3 protein, called by TCRdb with MiXCR from the 5' RACE reads. The sample records 700,000 or so distinct CDR3 sequences, 22% being singletons. These data belong to a study of blood T cells in healthy people across ages. The CDR3 totals 15 residues. Trimming removed 3 bases at V and 7 bases at J, with 15 bases between. Germline V gives CDR1 KGHSH, CDR2 LQKENI. The chain has TRBV18 and TRBJ1-4; tentatively, D is TRBD1 (6 bases). Sequences were obtained from blood. This sequence originates from a man in his 70s in good health. Here the CDR3 DNA reads TGTGCCAGCTCACCGCGCCCAGGGGATGCTGAAAAACTGTTTTTT. Its translation is CASSPRPGDAEKLFF.